Each of the 6 T cell receptor beta chains below was sequenced from the same sample in a study of control samples from healthy donors and cancer patients. Sequencing was performed with immunoSEQ multiplex PCR; in TCRdb, only in-frame clones are kept and a portion is missing. The sample contains roughly 73,000 clones, approximately 92% of which appear only once. The sample was blood. These receptors were collected from an older woman in good health.

The rearrangement uses TRBV28 and TRBJ1-5; 8 positions agree with TRBD1. Germline assignment: CDR1 MDHEN and CDR2 SYDVKM. The CDR3 runs to 15 residues. V lost 7 bases, J lost 5 bases, and 10 bases stayed unmatched. DNA for the CDR3: TGTGCCAGCATCCAAGGGGGACAGGCCTATCAGCCCCAGCATTTT. It specifies CASIQGGQAYQPQHF.

The chain has TRBV6-2 or TRBV6-3 and TRBJ2-2; D ambiguous. V lost 2 bases and J lost 6, with 13 bases in between. Germline V gene lookup returns CDR1 MNHEY and CDR2 SVGEGT. The CDR3 runs to 15 residues. CDR3 DNA sequence: TGTGCCAGCAGTTACGGCCCCCCAGTGGCCGGGGAGCTGTTTTTT. Translated, it gives CASSYGPPVAGELFF.

The chain carries TRBV29-1 and TRBJ2-7, with D unresolved. Germline V gives CDR1 SQVTM, CDR2 ANQGSEA. Trimming cost V 7 bases and J 3 bases, with 10 bases left between them. The CDR3 is 11 residues long. CDR3 sequence: CSGGLDYEQYF. CDR3 nucleotides: TGCAGCGGCGGCCTTGACTACGAGCAGTACTTC.

This sequence joins TRBV12-3 or TRBV12-4 and TRBJ2-3; TRBD1 is a possible D gene (5 bases). Trimming cost V 1 base and J 5 bases, with 7 bases left between them. The CDR3 consists of 13 residues. The CDR3 is CASSLGQLDTQYF. The DNA of the CDR3 is TGTGCCAGCAGTTTAGGACAGTTAGATACGCAGTATTTT.

J is TRBJ2-7 and V is TRBV2; D unclear. The V end lost 7 bases, the J end lost 2 bases, and 12 bases lay between the germline ends. Germline V gene data show CDR1 as SNHLY and CDR2 as FYNNEI. The CDR3 covers 13 residues. CDR3 bases: TGTGCCAGCACCAGCCTATGGGCCTACGAGCAGTACTTC. Translated, it gives CASTSLWAYEQYF.

This clone appeared once. The chain couples TRBV2 to TRBJ1-2, with no clear D. Germline values: CDR1 SNHLY, CDR2 FYNNEI. The CDR3 sequence is 13 residues long. V was clipped by 6 bases and J by 2 bases, with 10 bases between them. For the CDR3, the DNA is TGTGCCAGCAGGTCCCAGGTGAACTATGGCTACACCTTC. Protein sequence: CASRSQVNYGYTF.